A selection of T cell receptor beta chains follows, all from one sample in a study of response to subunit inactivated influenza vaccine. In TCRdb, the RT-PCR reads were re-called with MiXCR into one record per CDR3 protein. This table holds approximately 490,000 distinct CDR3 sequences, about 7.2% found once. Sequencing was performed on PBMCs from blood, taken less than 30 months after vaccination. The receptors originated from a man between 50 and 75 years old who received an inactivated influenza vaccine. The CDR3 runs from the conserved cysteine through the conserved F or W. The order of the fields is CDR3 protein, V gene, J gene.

CDR3: CASSLWTAYNEQFF
V: TRBV11-2
J: TRBJ2-1

CDR3: CASNGRGDEQFF
V: TRBV5-1
J: TRBJ2-1

CDR3: CASKTGTAYYEQYF
V: TRBV6-1
J: TRBJ2-7

CDR3: CASSLAGGPQHF
V: TRBV5-6
J: TRBJ1-5

CDR3: CSASDRSSYNSPLHF
V: TRBV20-1
J: TRBJ1-6

CDR3: CASLGGTKNIQYF
V: TRBV12-3/TRBV12-4
J: TRBJ2-4

CDR3: CASKYGTANTGELFF
V: TRBV14
J: TRBJ2-2

CDR3: CAISEAAGVMADTQYF
V: TRBV10-3
J: TRBJ2-3

CDR3: CASSLASHGGVVDTQYF
V: TRBV5-5
J: TRBJ2-3

CDR3: CAWDQGANTEAFF
V: TRBV30
J: TRBJ1-1

CDR3: CASSAGTIAGEQFF
V: TRBV2
J: TRBJ2-1

CDR3: CASSLEVGVIYNEQFF
V: TRBV12-3/TRBV12-4
J: TRBJ2-1

CDR3: CATRTGGIDTQYF
V: TRBV6-1
J: TRBJ2-3

CDR3: CASTSGSAKTGELFF
V: TRBV7-2
J: TRBJ2-2

CDR3: CASRRDSDGYTF
V: TRBV6-5
J: TRBJ1-2

CDR3: CASSPYGQVSSYEQYF
V: TRBV27
J: TRBJ2-7

CDR3: CASKLRSSGNYNEQFF
V: TRBV6-1
J: TRBJ2-1

CDR3: CASSQVRGYTGELFF
V: TRBV4-3
J: TRBJ2-2

CDR3: CASSLSVAGANVLTF
V: TRBV27
J: TRBJ2-6

CDR3: CASSPGRGVGKTQYF
V: TRBV12-3/TRBV12-4
J: TRBJ2-5

CDR3: CASSPGGTRSTDTQYF
V: TRBV7-2
J: TRBJ2-3

CDR3: CATSDPQNNEQFF
V: TRBV24-1
J: TRBJ2-1

CDR3: CSARRDNDEQFF
V: TRBV20-1
J: TRBJ2-1

CDR3: CASSQGFRTNYGYTF
V: TRBV3-1
J: TRBJ1-2

CDR3: CAWRPQGRYGYTF
V: TRBV30
J: TRBJ1-2

CDR3: CSARLLAGPRPTDTQYF
V: TRBV20-1
J: TRBJ2-3

CDR3: CASSSSPGRTTGYEQYF
V: TRBV28
J: TRBJ2-7

CDR3: CASTESGDTQYF
V: TRBV5-1
J: TRBJ2-3

CDR3: CASSPGWAFGTQYF
V: TRBV11-2
J: TRBJ2-5

CDR3: CASSQLGQGAIPFF
V: TRBV16
J: TRBJ1-1

CDR3: CASSLQREGQNEQFF
V: TRBV18
J: TRBJ2-1

CDR3: CASSQDSGGEQYF
V: TRBV4-3
J: TRBJ2-7

CDR3: CASSPGQGRDTQYF
V: TRBV4-3
J: TRBJ2-3

CDR3: CASSVTPGPQYEQYF
V: TRBV7-2
J: TRBJ2-7

CDR3: CASSPGTGGPTNEKLFF
V: TRBV5-1
J: TRBJ1-4

CDR3: CASSLGRRRSYTF
V: TRBV12-3/TRBV12-4
J: TRBJ1-2

CDR3: CASSCITGSTDTQYF
V: TRBV21-1
J: TRBJ2-3

CDR3: CSAREKLGNTDTQYF
V: TRBV20-1
J: TRBJ2-3

CDR3: CASSPNMWTTYNEQFF
V: TRBV11-1
J: TRBJ2-1

CDR3: CRGPRGLPSTDTQYF
V: TRBV29-1
J: TRBJ2-3

CDR3: CASSVGGRAGGHNEQFF
V: TRBV9
J: TRBJ2-1

CDR3: CASGIVAPTTGELFF
V: TRBV7-2
J: TRBJ2-2

CDR3: CASRQGTSGGSYEQYF
V: TRBV27
J: TRBJ2-7

CDR3: CASSHRDRANEQYF
V: TRBV4-2
J: TRBJ2-7

CDR3: CASSRQGASHGYTF
V: TRBV7-2
J: TRBJ1-2

CDR3: CAISGTEANYGYTF
V: TRBV10-3
J: TRBJ1-2

CDR3: CAMGGDRSGELFF
V: TRBV10-3
J: TRBJ2-2

CDR3: CATSDSSYEQYF
V: TRBV10-3
J: TRBJ2-7

CDR3: CASSPAGGRPTTEAFF
V: TRBV7-2
J: TRBJ1-1

CDR3: CASSFALDLIAGSSYEQYF
V: TRBV28
J: TRBJ2-7

CDR3: CASSYRTSTQFDEQFF
V: TRBV6-5
J: TRBJ2-1